This TCR beta chain derives from a study of post-analysis software for immune sequencing data. This CDR3 has 16 amino acids. Whole-study findings and limits: Patients had higher frequencies than controls of about 5 TRBV segments, including TRBV5-6, TRBV5-1 and TRBV20-1.

Regarding this clonotype: The antigen is not known.

The library was made from cDNA and included unique molecular identifiers. TCRdb reprocessed the PCR reads via MiXCR and lists one record per CDR3 protein. The sample contains about 820,000 distinct CDR3 sequences, 53% of which appear only once. The specimen was blood. The chain carries TRBV12-3 or TRBV12-4 and TRBJ2-4; a possible D gene is TRBD2 (5 bases). The end of the DNA fits TRBJ2-7 better, so the J call may be wrong. The TCR sequence derives from a girl aged 5-17 years with multiple sclerosis. The CDR3, as DNA: TGTGCCAGCAGTTCCAGCCTCGACTGGTACCGGGGCGAGCAGTACTTC. This codes for CASSSSLDWYRGEQYF.